This T cell receptor beta chain was retrieved from a study of cytomegalovirus exposure and HLA in healthy donors. Per the germline V gene, CDR1 is MNHEY and CDR2 is SVGAGI. V lost 5 bases and J lost 10, with 15 bases in between. CDR3 length: 13 amino acids. Concerning this clone itself: Its matching antigen is unknown.

13 Jbeta primers and 60 Vbeta primers were used for the PCR. Clones were sequenced by immunoSEQ multiplex PCR, and TCRdb holds only the in-frame ones, with some missing. The data contain about 170,000 clones, 84% of them seen just once; the ten biggest clones take up 4% to 6%. Study-wide findings and caveats: Only CMV serostatus was available as immune exposure information. Common viral pathogens were later found to be apparently linked to several of the most significant clusters. Among the sequence variants, a highly shared cluster was likely an artifact of sequencing.

V is TRBV6-5 and J is TRBJ1-5; D is unresolved. Sequencing input: PBMCs. The sequence came from a man aged 18-30 years in good health and CMV-seronegative. The CDR3 protein is CASSLSGLAPQHF. Written as DNA, the CDR3 is TGTGCCAGCAGTCTCAGTGGTCTAGCACCCCAGCATTTT.